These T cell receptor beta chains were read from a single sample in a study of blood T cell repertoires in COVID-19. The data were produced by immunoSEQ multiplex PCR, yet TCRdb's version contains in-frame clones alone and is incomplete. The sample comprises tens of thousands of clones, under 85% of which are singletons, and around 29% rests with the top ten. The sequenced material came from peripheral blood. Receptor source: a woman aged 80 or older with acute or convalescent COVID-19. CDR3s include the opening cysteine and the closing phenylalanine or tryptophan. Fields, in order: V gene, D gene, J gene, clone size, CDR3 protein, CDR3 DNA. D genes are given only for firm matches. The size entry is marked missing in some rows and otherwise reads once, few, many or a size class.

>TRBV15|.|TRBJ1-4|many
CATSRDGGGQVEKLFF
TGTGCCACCAGCAGAGATGGCGGGGGGCAGGTTGAAAAACTGTTTTTT
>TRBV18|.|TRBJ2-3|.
CASSPGTAGDTQYF
TGTGCCAGCTCACCTGGCACAGCCGGTGATACGCAGTATTTT
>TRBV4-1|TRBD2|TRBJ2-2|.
CASSQDRTSGSGGELFF
TGCGCCAGCAGCCAAGATAGGACTAGCGGGAGCGGCGGGGAGCTGTTTTTT
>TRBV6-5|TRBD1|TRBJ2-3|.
CASSYSQGTDTQYF
TGTGCCAGCAGTTATTCACAGGGGACAGATACGCAGTATTTT
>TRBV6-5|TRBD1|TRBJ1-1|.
CASSLNRGGFTEAFF
TGTGCCAGCAGTTTGAACAGGGGTGGGTTCACTGAAGCTTTCTTT
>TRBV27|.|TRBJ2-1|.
CASSLGQLNEQFF
TGTGCCAGCAGCCTCGGACAGTTGAATGAGCAGTTCTTC
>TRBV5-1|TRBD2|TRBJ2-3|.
CASESGGGLDTQYF
TGCGCCAGCGAAAGCGGGGGGGGCCTTGATACGCAGTATTTT
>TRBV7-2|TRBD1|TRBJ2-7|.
CASSLGSGGEQYF
TGTGCCAGCAGCTTAGGGTCAGGGGGCGAGCAGTACTTC
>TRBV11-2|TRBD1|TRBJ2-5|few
CASSPWTGQRETQYF
TGTGCCAGCAGCCCCTGGACAGGCCAACGGGAGACCCAGTACTTC
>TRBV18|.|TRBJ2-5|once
CASSPWRALRETQYF
TGTGCCAGCTCACCGTGGCGGGCCCTTCGCGAGACCCAGTACTTC
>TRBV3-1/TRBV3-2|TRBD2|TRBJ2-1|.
CASSQEVAGPHNEQFF
TGTGCCAGCAGCCAAGAGGTAGCGGGTCCCCATAATGAGCAGTTCTTC
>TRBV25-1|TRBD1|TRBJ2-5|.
CASSDYPGTGEQGTQYF
TGTGCCAGCAGTGACTACCCCGGGACAGGCGAGCAAGGGACCCAGTACTTC
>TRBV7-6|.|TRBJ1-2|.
CASSLTGGHYGYTF
TGTGCCAGCAGCCTAACAGGCGGTCATTATGGCTACACCTTC
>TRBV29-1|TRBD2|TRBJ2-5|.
CSVVLAGGKETQYF
TGCAGCGTTGTCCTTGCGGGAGGAAAGGAGACCCAGTACTTC
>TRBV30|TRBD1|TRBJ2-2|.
CAWSATGFLGELFF
TGTGCCTGGAGTGCGACAGGGTTCCTCGGGGAGCTGTTTTTT
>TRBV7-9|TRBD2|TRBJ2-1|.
CASSLLGLAGVNEQFF
TGTGCCAGCAGCCTACTAGGACTAGCGGGAGTTAATGAGCAGTTCTTC
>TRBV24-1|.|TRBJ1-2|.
CATSGSPETNGYTF
TGTGCCACCAGTGGGTCCCCGGAGACTAATGGCTACACCTTC
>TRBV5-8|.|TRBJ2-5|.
CASSRQGLVQETQYF
TGTGCCAGCAGCCGCCAGGGCCTTGTACAAGAGACCCAGTACTTC
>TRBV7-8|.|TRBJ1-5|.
CASSLAIMRQLNQPQHF
TGTGCCAGCAGCTTAGCCATAATGCGACAGCTAAATCAGCCCCAGCATTTT
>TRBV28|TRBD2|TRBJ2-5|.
CASSSPGPNSGRATETQYF
TGTGCCAGCAGTTCCCCAGGCCCGAACAGCGGGAGGGCCACGGAGACCCAGTACTTC
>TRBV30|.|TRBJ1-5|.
CAWSITDRPFFILAYYDSNQPQHF
TGTGCCTGGAGTATTACCGACAGGCCCTTTTTCATACTGGCCTATTATGATAGCAATCAGCCCCAGCATTTT
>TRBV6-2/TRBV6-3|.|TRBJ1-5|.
CASSYSSLGSSNQPQHF
TGTGCCAGCAGTTACTCGAGTTTGGGCTCGAGCAATCAGCCCCAGCATTTT
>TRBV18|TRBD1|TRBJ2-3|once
CASSPGQGLADTQYF
TGTGCCAGCTCACCTGGACAGGGGTTAGCAGATACGCAGTATTTT
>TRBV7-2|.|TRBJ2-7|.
CASSLAAAEPRLYF
TGTGCCAGCAGCTTAGCTGCGGCGGAACCTAGATTGTACTTC
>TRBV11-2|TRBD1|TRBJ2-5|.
CASSLDRDETQYF
TGTGCCAGCAGCCTAGACAGGGATGAGACCCAGTACTTC
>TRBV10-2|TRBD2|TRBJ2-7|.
CASRAGTSSDEQYF
TGCGCCAGCAGGGCCGGGACTAGTTCCGACGAGCAGTACTTC
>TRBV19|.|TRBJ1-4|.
CASRHRATNEKLFF
TGTGCCAGTAGGCACAGGGCAACTAATGAAAAACTGTTTTTT
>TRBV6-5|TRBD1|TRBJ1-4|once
CASRGTGGYNEKLFF
TGTGCCAGCAGAGGGACAGGGGGGTATAATGAAAAACTGTTTTTT